A single sample is the source of the 15 T cell receptor beta chains below, sequenced in a study of T cell responses to AZD1222 COVID-19 vaccine. Clones were read by immunoSEQ multiplex PCR, and TCRdb kept only the in-frame ones, dropping some. The data show roughly 140,000 clones, around 94% seen once. This material consisted of peripheral blood, taken on day 0 of AZD1222 vaccination. The receptors were gathered from an adult in good health.

The count of this clone is one. V usage is TRBV7-8 and J usage is TRBJ2-5; TRBD1 aligns across 10 bases. CDR3 length: 15 residues. J was trimmed by 5 bases and V by 3 bases; bases with no gene match: 6. The germline V gene has CDR1 SGHVS and CDR2 FQNEAQ. The CDR3 DNA is TGTGCCAGCAGCTTGACAGGGGGCCCCGGGGAGACCCAGTACTTC. It encodes CASSLTGGPGETQYF.

The chain couples TRBV4-1 to TRBJ1-4; 8 positions agree with TRBD1. CDR3 length: 13 amino acids. V was clipped by 5 bases and J by 7 bases; unmatched bases: 3. CDR1 and CDR2 from the germline V gene are MGHRA and YSYEKL. The CDR3 protein is CASSEQGAEKLFF. CDR3 DNA: TGCGCCAGCAGCGAGCAGGGGGCTGAAAAACTGTTTTTT.

Here the CDR3 reads CASSLLGTGNTEAFF. The CDR3 DNA sequence: TGTGCCAGCAGCTTATTGGGGACAGGGAACACTGAAGCTTTCTTT. The rearrangement links TRBV7-3 to TRBJ1-1; 8 bases fit TRBD1. Per the germline V gene, CDR1 is SGHTA and CDR2 is FQGTGA. Trimming removed 2 bases from V and 1 base from J; junction bases left unmatched: 3. The CDR3 loop spans 15 amino acids.

The V call is TRBV7-9, the J call TRBJ1-1; no clear D gene. The CDR3 sequence is 13 residues long. Germline CDR1 is SEHNR and CDR2 is FQNEAQ (reference sequence). V shed 5 bases and J shed 0 bases, with 7 bases lying between them. The CDR3, as DNA: TGTGCCAGCAGCGCGTATGTGAACACTGAAGCTTTCTTT. Translation gives CASSAYVNTEAFF.

The V and J genes are TRBV5-1 and TRBJ2-1; 10 nucleotides match TRBD2. This CDR3 has 15 residues. With 2 bases clipped from V and 8 bases from J, the junction kept 7 bases outside the gene matches. Germline V gene lookup returns CDR1 SGHRS and CDR2 YFSETQ. CDR3 in DNA: TGCGCCAGCAGCTTCAGAGCGGGGGGGCCAGATGAGCAGTTCTTC. This gives the protein CASSFRAGGPDEQFF.

The chain recombines TRBV7-8 with TRBJ2-7; D uncertain. The CDR3 is 14 residues long. CDR1 and CDR2 from the germline V gene are SGHVS and FQNEAQ. V gave up 5 bases and J gave up 3 bases, with 14 bases separating them. Here the CDR3 DNA reads TGTGCCAGCAGCCCCTATACGCAGAACTACGAGCAGTACGTC. Its protein is CASSPYTQNYEQYV.

The chain couples TRBV7-9 to TRBJ1-2; 9 bases match TRBD1. The trim removed 4 bases at V and 0 bases at J, leaving 9 bases unmatched. The CDR3 is made up of 17 amino acids. CDR1 is SEHNR, CDR2 FQNEAQ, per germline (reference sequence). CDR3 nucleotide sequence: TGTGCCAGCAGCTCTTTGGGACAGGGTATTTCTAACTATGGCTACACCTTC. Its protein product is CASSSLGQGISNYGYTF.

V and J are TRBV5-1 and TRBJ1-1; 9 bases fit TRBD1. The CDR3 has 15 amino acids. In germline, CDR1 is SGHRS, CDR2 YFSETQ. With V trimmed by 2 bases and J by 2 bases, 4 bases remained unmatched. CDR3 residues: CASSFGDRDNTEAFF. CDR3 DNA sequence: TGCGCCAGCAGCTTCGGGGACAGGGATAACACTGAAGCTTTCTTT.

The chain couples TRBV19 to TRBJ2-1; 10 nucleotides line up with TRBD1. The CDR3 spans 15 residues. Germline V gene lookup returns CDR1 LNHDA and CDR2 SQIVND (reference sequence). V gave up 3 bases and J gave up 11 bases; unmatched junction bases: 10. The DNA of the CDR3 is TGTGCCAGTAGTATTGTGGGACAGGGGCTGGTGAAGCAGTTCTTC. It encodes CASSIVGQGLVKQFF.

This clone has only one observation. V and J are TRBV7-6 and TRBJ2-2, with 12 bases that match TRBD2. Germline V CDR1 and CDR2: SGHVS, FNYEAQ. This CDR3 has 17 residues. V lost 4 bases, J lost 4 bases, and 7 bases stayed unmatched. This chain's CDR3 is CASSSTSGGPSTGELFF. CDR3 bases: TGTGCCAGCAGCTCGACTAGCGGGGGCCCGAGCACCGGGGAGCTGTTTTTT.

V and J are TRBV19 and TRBJ1-1, with a possible D match to TRBD1 (6 bases). The CDR3 has 14 residues. The germline V and J ends were trimmed by 7 bases and 4 bases, with 16 bases remaining between them. Germline CDR1 is LNHDA and CDR2 is SQIVND (reference sequence). CDR3 nucleotides: TGTGCCAGTAAATACAGGGCAATGGGCACTGAAGCTTTCTTT. Amino acids: CASKYRAMGTEAFF.

The rearrangement links TRBV18 to TRBJ1-3; a weak D match, TRBD1 (5 bases). The CDR3 extends over 15 amino acids. The V gene's germline CDR1 is KGHSH and CDR2 LQKENI. V was clipped by 5 bases and J by 0 bases, with 11 bases between them. This CDR3 reads CASSEDTISGNTIYF. In DNA, the CDR3 is TGTGCCAGCTCAGAGGACACTATCTCTGGAAACACCATATATTTT. Using reference TRBV18 and TRBJ1-3 for the parts outside the CDR3, the full variable domain is NAGVMQNPRHLVRRRGQEARLRCSPMKGHSHVYWYRQLPEEGLKFMVYLQKENIIDESGMPKERFSAEFPKEGPSILRIQQVVRGDSAAYFCASSEDTISGNTIYFGEGSWLTVV.

The rearrangement joins TRBV7-8 to TRBJ2-7, with D tentatively TRBD2 (5 bases). The length of the CDR3 is 15 residues. Germline values: CDR1 SGHVS, CDR2 FQNEAQ. The V gene lost 4 bases and the J gene lost 3 bases, with 16 bases spanning the gap. CDR3 bases: TGTGCCAGCAGCTCGCACTTTGGGAGTGGCTACGAGCAGTACGTC. Its translation is CASSSHFGSGYEQYV.

The V and J genes are TRBV5-6 and TRBJ2-7; 8 bases map to TRBD1. Germline V gives CDR1 SGHDT, CDR2 YYEEEE. The CDR3 consists of 14 residues. V was clipped by 0 bases and J by 5 bases; unmatched bases: 4. The CDR3 region is CASSLGRGPDEQYV. The DNA for the CDR3 is TGTGCCAGCAGCTTGGGCAGGGGGCCTGACGAGCAGTACGTC.

The chain uses TRBV3-1 (or the pseudogene TRBV3-2) and TRBJ1-1, with TRBD1 matching 7 bases. The germline V gene has CDR1 LGHDT and CDR2 YNNKEL (reference sequence). This CDR3 has 15 residues. After removal of 1 base from V and 2 bases from J, the junction contained 4 bases not matched to a gene. CDR3 in amino acids: CASSQGDRFNTEAFF. As DNA, the CDR3 is TGTGCCAGCAGCCAAGGGGACAGATTTAACACTGAAGCTTTCTTT.